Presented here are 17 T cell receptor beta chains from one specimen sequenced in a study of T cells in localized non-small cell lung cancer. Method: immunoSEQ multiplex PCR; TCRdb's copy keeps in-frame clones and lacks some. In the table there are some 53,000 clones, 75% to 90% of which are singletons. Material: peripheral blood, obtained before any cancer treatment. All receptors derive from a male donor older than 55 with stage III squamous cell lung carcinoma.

CDR3 in DNA: TGTGCCAGCGGGGAGGGCTACACCTTC. It is translated as CASGEGYTF. J is TRBJ1-2 and V is TRBV19; D is ambiguous. V lost 9 bases and J lost 8, with 7 bases in between. The CDR3 loop spans 9 amino acids. Germline V gene data show CDR1 as LNHDA and CDR2 as SQIVND (reference sequence).

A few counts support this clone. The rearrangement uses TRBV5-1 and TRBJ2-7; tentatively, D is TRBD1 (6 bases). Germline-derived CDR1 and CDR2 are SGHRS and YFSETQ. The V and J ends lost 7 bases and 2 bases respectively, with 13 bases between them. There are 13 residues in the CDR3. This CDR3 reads CASQDSGPYEQYF. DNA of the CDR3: TGCGCCAGCCAGGACAGCGGACCCTACGAGCAGTACTTC.

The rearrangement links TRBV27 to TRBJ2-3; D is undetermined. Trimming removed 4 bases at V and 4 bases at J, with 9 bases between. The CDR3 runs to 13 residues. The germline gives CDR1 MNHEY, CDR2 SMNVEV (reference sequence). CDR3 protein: CASSYWGPDTQYF. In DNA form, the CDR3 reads TGTGCCAGCAGTTATTGGGGTCCAGATACGCAGTATTTT.

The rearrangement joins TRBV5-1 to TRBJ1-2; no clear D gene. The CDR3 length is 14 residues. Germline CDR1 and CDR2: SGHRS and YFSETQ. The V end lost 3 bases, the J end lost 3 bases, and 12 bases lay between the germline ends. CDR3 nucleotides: TGCGCCAGCAGCTCATTAAGCTATGACTATGGCTACACCTTC. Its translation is CASSSLSYDYGYTF.

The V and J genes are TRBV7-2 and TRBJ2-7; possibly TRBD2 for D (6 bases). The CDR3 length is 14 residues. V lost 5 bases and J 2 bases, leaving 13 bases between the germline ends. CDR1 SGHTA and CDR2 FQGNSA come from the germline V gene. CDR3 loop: CASSQGRGPYEQYF. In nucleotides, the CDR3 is TGTGCCAGCAGCCAAGGGCGGGGCCCCTACGAGCAGTACTTC. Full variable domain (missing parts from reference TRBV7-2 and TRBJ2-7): GAGVSQSPSNKVTEKGKDVELRCDPISGHTALYWYRQSLGQGLEFLIYFQGNSAPDKSGLPSDRFSAERTGGSVSTLTIQRTQQEDSAVYLCASSQGRGPYEQYFGPGTRLTVT.

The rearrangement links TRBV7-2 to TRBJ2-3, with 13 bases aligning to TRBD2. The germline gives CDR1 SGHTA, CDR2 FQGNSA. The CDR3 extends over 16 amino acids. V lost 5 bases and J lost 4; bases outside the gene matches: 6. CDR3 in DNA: TGTGCCAGCAGCCCTATGGGACTAGCGGGATCAGATACGCAGTATTTT. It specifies CASSPMGLAGSDTQYF.

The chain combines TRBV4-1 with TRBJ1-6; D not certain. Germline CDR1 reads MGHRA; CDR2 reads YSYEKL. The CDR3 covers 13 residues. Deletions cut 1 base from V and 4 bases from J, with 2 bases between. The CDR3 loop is CASSQAYNSPLHF. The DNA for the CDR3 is TGCGCCAGCAGCCAAGCTTATAATTCACCCCTCCACTTT.

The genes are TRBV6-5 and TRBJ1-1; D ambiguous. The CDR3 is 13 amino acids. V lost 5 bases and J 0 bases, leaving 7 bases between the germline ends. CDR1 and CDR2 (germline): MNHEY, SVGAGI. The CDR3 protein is CASSGRLNTEAFF. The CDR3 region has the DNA TGTGCCAGCAGTGGGCGCCTGAACACTGAAGCTTTCTTT.

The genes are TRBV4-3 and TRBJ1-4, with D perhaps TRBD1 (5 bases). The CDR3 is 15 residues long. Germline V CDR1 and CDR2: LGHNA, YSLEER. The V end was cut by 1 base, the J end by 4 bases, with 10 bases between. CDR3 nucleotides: TGCGCCAGCAGCCAAGTTGAGGGGAATAATGAAAAACTGTTTTTT. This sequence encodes CASSQVEGNNEKLFF.

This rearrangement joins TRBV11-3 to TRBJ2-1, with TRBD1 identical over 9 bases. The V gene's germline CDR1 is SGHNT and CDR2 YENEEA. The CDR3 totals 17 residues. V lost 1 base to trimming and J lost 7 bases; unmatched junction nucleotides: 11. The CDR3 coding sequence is TGTGCCAGCAGCTTAGTACCTCCCGGGACAGGGCAAAATGAGCAGTTCTTC. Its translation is CASSLVPPGTGQNEQFF.

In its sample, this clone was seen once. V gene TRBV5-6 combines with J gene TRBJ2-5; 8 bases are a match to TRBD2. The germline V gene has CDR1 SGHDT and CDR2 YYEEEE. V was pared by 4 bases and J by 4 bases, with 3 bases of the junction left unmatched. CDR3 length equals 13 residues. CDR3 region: CASSRAGAETQYF. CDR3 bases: TGTGCCAGCAGCCGAGCGGGAGCAGAGACCCAGTACTTC.

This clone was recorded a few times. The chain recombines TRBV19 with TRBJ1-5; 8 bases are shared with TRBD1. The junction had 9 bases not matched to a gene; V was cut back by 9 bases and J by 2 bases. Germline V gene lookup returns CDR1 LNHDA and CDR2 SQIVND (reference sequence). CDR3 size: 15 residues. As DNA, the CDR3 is TGTGCCAGCCTAGACAGGGGAAGGGGCAATCAGCCCCAGCATTTT. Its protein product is CASLDRGRGNQPQHF.

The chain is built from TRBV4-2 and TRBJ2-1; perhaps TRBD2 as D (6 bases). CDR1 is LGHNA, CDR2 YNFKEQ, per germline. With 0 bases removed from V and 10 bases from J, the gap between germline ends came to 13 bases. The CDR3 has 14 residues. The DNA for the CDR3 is TGTGCCAGCAGCCAAGACCAGGCGGGGAGAGAGCAGTTCTTC. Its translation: CASSQDQAGREQFF.

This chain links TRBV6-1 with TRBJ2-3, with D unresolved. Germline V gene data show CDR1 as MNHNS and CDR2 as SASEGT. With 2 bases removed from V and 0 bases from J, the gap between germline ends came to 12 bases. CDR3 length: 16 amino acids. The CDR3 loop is CASSEYRSSSTDTQYF. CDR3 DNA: TGTGCCAGCAGTGAATATAGGAGCTCTAGCACAGATACGCAGTATTTT.

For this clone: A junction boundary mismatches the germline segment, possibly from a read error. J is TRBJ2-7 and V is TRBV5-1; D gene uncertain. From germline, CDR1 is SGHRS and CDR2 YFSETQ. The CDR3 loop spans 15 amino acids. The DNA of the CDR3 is TGCGCCAGCAGTTTGGCTCATATTGGGTCCCACGAGCAGTACTTC. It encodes CASSLAHIGSHEQYF.

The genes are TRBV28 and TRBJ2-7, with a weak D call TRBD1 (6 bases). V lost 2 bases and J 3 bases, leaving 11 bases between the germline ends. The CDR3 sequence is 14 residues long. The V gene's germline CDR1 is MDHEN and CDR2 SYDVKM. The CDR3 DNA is TGTGCCAGCAGTTTACAGGGCAGGGGCTACGAGCAGTACTTC. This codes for CASSLQGRGYEQYF.

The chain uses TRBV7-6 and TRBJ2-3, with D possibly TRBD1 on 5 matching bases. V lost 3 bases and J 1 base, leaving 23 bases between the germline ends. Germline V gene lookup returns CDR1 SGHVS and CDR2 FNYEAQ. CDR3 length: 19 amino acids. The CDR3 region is CASSFLAGWMASGTDTQYF. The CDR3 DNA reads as TGTGCCAGCAGCTTCTTAGCAGGGTGGATGGCGTCCGGCACAGATACGCAGTATTTT. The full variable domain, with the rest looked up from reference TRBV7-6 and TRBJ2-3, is GAGVSQSPRYKVTKRGQDVALRCDPISGHVSLYWYRQALGQGPEFLTYFNYEAQQDKSGLPNDRFSAERPEGSISTLTIQRTEQRDSAMYRCASSFLAGWMASGTDTQYFGPGTRLTVL.